The 20 T cell receptor beta chains below all came from one sample that was sequenced in a study of cytotoxic CD8 clonotypes in ibrutinib-treated CLL. TCRdb keeps only in-frame clones here, not all; method: immunoSEQ multiplex PCR. This sample has fewer than 200,000 clones, with approximately 84% found just once. The specimen comprised PBMCs, sampled after 24 months of ibrutinib treatment. Receptor source: a human donor with chronic lymphocytic leukemia.

This clone was picked up many times. The chain has TRBV5-6 and TRBJ1-4; D gene uncertain. V lost 2 bases and J lost 7, with 21 bases in between. Germline-derived CDR1 and CDR2 are SGHDT and YYEEEE. The CDR3 consists of 17 residues. CDR3 nucleotides: TGTGCCAGCAGCTTAAAGGTGCAGAGCGGGTTTTTTGAAAAACTGTTTTTT. Translation: CASSLKVQSGFFEKLFF.

The rearrangement joins TRBV30 to TRBJ1-3; no definite D call. Trimming shortened V by 0 bases and J by 4 bases, and 4 bases separated the two germline ends. Germline-derived CDR1 and CDR2 are GTSNPN and SVGIG (reference sequence). This CDR3 has 12 amino acids. The CDR3 spells CAWSVQGNTIYF. The CDR3 DNA follows: TGTGCCTGGAGTGTACAGGGAAACACCATATATTTT. The whole variable domain, remainder taken from reference TRBV30 and TRBJ1-3, is SQTIHQWPATLVQPVGSPLSLECTVEGTSNPNLYWYRQAAGRGLQLLFYSVGIGQISSEVPQNLSASRPQDRQFILSSKKLLLSDSGFYLCAWSVQGNTIYFGEGSWLTVV.

Only a few counts were recorded for this clone. The J gene is TRBJ1-1, the V gene TRBV6-5; 10 bases line up with TRBD1. Unmatched junction bases numbered 4, after V lost 2 bases and J lost 1 base. Germline V CDR1 and CDR2: MNHEY, SVGAGI. This CDR3 is built from 16 residues. CDR3 coding DNA: TGTGCCAGCAGTTACCTTCGGACAGGGGGGAACACTGAAGCTTTCTTT. As protein: CASSYLRTGGNTEAFF.

This chain connects TRBV7-9 to TRBJ1-5; a weak D match, TRBD1 (5 bases). The germline gives CDR1 SEHNR, CDR2 FQNEAQ (reference sequence). This CDR3 has 14 residues. With 4 bases removed from V and 3 bases from J, the gap between germline ends came to 10 bases. The DNA for the CDR3 is TGTGCCAGCAGCTCGTGGGGGGTCAATCAGCCCCAGCATTTT. Its translation is CASSSWGVNQPQHF.

The chain employs TRBV30 and TRBJ1-2, with D hard to call. Germline lookup yields CDR1 GTSNPN and CDR2 SVGIG (reference sequence). CDR3 length: 11 amino acids. Trimming shortened V by 2 bases and J by 6 bases, and 7 bases separated the two germline ends. CDR3 nucleotide sequence: TGTGCCTGGAGTCGAGGAGATGGCTACACCTTC. Translated, it gives CAWSRGDGYTF.

This rearrangement joins TRBV5-1 to TRBJ1-6; perhaps TRBD1 as D (5 bases). V was cut by 4 bases and J by 0 bases, with 8 bases left in between. Germline V gene data show CDR1 as SGHRS and CDR2 as YFSETQ. This CDR3 region has 15 residues. This CDR3 reads CASSADSSYNSPLHF. The CDR3 nucleotides are TGCGCCAGCAGCGCTGACAGCTCCTATAATTCACCCCTCCACTTT. Complete variable domain (other parts from reference TRBV5-1 and TRBJ1-6): KAGVTQTPRYLIKTRGQQVTLSCSPISGHRSVSWYQQTPGQGLQFLFEYFSETQRNKGNFPGRFSGRQFSNSRSEMNVSTLELGDSALYLCASSADSSYNSPLHFGNGTRLTVT.

The genes are TRBV27 and TRBJ2-3, with 15 bases aligning to TRBD2. V lost 4 bases and J lost 3; bases outside the gene matches: 8. The length of the CDR3 is 18 residues. Germline V gene data show CDR1 as MNHEY and CDR2 as SMNVEV (reference sequence). The CDR3 nucleotides read TGTGCCAGCAGTTGGACTAGCGGGGGGGCCGTAACGACAGATACGCAGTATTTT. Protein sequence: CASSWTSGGAVTTDTQYF.

The chain couples TRBV30 to TRBJ2-3; D not certain. Trimming stripped 2 bases from V and 4 bases from J, with 4 bases between. The germline gives CDR1 GTSNPN, CDR2 SVGIG (reference sequence). This CDR3 comprises 11 residues. The CDR3 DNA sequence: TGTGCCTGGAGTAGGGCAGATACGCAGTATTTT. It codes for CAWSRADTQYF.

The V call is TRBV25-1, the J call TRBJ2-5; D gene ambiguous. Germline-derived CDR1 and CDR2 are MGHDK and SYGVNS. The V end was cut by 4 bases, the J end by 2 bases, with 8 bases between. This CDR3 comprises 13 residues. CDR3 loop: CASSVSGQETQYF. The CDR3 bases are TGTGCCAGCAGTGTATCTGGACAAGAGACCCAGTACTTC.

V usage is TRBV6-5 and J usage is TRBJ2-7; possibly TRBD1 for D (6 bases). Germline V lookup: CDR1 MNHEY, CDR2 SVGAGI. This CDR3 is built from 14 residues. V lost 5 bases and J 0 bases, leaving 11 bases between the germline ends. The CDR3 DNA sequence: TGTGCCAGCAGTAAAACAGGGTACTCCTACGAGCAGTACTTC. Translation gives CASSKTGYSYEQYF.

The rearrangement links TRBV7-9 to TRBJ1-3; TRBD1 matches at 7 bases. Per germline, CDR1 SEHNR and CDR2 FQNEAQ (reference sequence). The J segment lost 0 bases and the V segment lost 1 base, leaving 12 bases of the junction unmatched. The CDR3 has 19 amino acids. The CDR3 reads CASSLGISRDSISGNTIYF. The CDR3 region has the DNA TGTGCCAGCAGCTTAGGAATATCCCGGGACAGTATCTCTGGAAACACCATATATTTT.

The table lists this clone with many counts. The chain combines TRBV2 with TRBJ1-5, with D perhaps TRBD1 (6 bases). Trimming pared 5 bases from V and 3 bases from J, leaving 11 bases between. In germline, CDR1 is SNHLY, CDR2 FYNNEI. This CDR3 region has 14 residues. The CDR3 reads CASSKDSINQPQHF. The CDR3 region has the DNA TGTGCCAGCAGTAAGGACAGTATCAATCAGCCCCAGCATTTT.

This clone was observed a single time. CDR3 bases: TGTGCCAGCAGTGAAGACAGGGCCCCCCAAGAGACCCAGTACTTC. It specifies CASSEDRAPQETQYF. The rearrangement joins TRBV2 to TRBJ2-5, with D maybe TRBD1 (6 bases). This CDR3 is built from 15 residues. Germline values: CDR1 SNHLY, CDR2 FYNNEI. V lost 1 base and J lost 1, with 10 bases in between.

The chain uses TRBV18 and TRBJ2-7; no clear D. The CDR3 loop spans 16 amino acids. Germline values: CDR1 KGHSH, CDR2 LQKENI. V gave up 1 base and J gave up 2 bases, with 15 bases separating them. This chain's CDR3 is CASSPQYSGSAYEQYF. CDR3 DNA: TGTGCCAGCTCACCACAATACTCAGGCAGTGCCTACGAGCAGTACTTC.

The chain carries TRBV7-8 and TRBJ1-5, with TRBD1 identical over 7 bases. Germline trimming cut 4 bases from V and 0 bases from J; bases unmatched to any gene: 18. The CDR3 length is 20 residues. Germline CDR1 SGHVS, CDR2 FQNEAQ. Here the CDR3 DNA reads TGTGCCAGCAGCTCTAAGGGGACACAGGGGACTTTTTATAGCAATCAGCCCCAGCATTTT. Residues: CASSSKGTQGTFYSNQPQHF.

This sequence joins TRBV27 and TRBJ2-1; 7 bases are a match to TRBD1. With 3 bases clipped from V and 2 bases from J, the junction kept 4 bases outside the gene matches. The germline CDR1 and CDR2 sequences are MNHEY and SMNVEV (reference sequence). The CDR3 contains 15 residues. CDR3 in DNA: TGTGCCAGCAGTTTCTCGACAGGGCCCTACAATGAGCAGTTCTTC. Its translation is CASSFSTGPYNEQFF.

The chain links TRBV6-5 to TRBJ1-4; a weak D match, TRBD1 (6 bases). This CDR3 has 15 residues. CDR1 and CDR2 from the germline V gene are MNHEY and SVGAGI. V lost 7 bases and J 2 bases, leaving 14 bases between the germline ends. CDR3 nucleotide sequence: TGTGCCAGCACCTACTCCGGACAGACTAATGAAAAACTGTTTTTT. It codes for CASTYSGQTNEKLFF.

V usage is TRBV7-2 and J usage is TRBJ1-2, with no clear D. Germline lookup yields CDR1 SGHTA and CDR2 FQGNSA. The CDR3 consists of 12 residues. V lost 1 base, J lost 5 bases, and 5 bases lay in between. The CDR3: CASSLGRYGYTF. CDR3 nucleotide sequence: TGTGCCAGCAGCTTAGGTCGGTATGGCTACACCTTC.

The chain joins TRBV7-6 to TRBJ2-7; 8 bases are a match to TRBD1. Germline V gives CDR1 SGHVS, CDR2 FNYEAQ. The CDR3 runs 13 residues. V gave up 4 bases and J gave up 6 bases; unmatched junction bases: 5. CDR3 nucleotides: TGTGCCAGCAGCTCGAACACAGGGGGCGAGCAGTACTTC. Translating it yields CASSSNTGGEQYF.

In its sample, this clone was seen once. The V call is TRBV19, the J call TRBJ1-2, with 7 bases fitting TRBD1. Germline-derived CDR1 and CDR2 are LNHDA and SQIVND (reference sequence). The CDR3 consists of 13 residues. V gave up 6 bases and J gave up 8 bases; unmatched junction bases: 9. The CDR3 DNA sequence: TGTGCCAGTAGGTTCGACAGGGACGTCGGCTACACCTTC. Translation: CASRFDRDVGYTF.